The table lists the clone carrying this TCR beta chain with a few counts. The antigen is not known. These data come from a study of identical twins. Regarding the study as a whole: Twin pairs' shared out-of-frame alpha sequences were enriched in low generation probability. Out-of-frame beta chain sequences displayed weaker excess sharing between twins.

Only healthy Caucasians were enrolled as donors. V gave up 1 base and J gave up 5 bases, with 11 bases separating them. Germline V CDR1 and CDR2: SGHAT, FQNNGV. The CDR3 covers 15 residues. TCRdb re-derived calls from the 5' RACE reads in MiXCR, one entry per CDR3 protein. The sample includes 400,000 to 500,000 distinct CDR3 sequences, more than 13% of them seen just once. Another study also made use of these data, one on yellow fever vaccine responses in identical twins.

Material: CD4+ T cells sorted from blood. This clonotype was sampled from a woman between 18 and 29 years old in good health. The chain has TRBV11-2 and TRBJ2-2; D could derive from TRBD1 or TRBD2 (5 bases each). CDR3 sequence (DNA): TGTGCCAGCAGCTTAGGGGGGATCTTAACCGGGGAGCTGTTTTTT. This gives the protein CASSLGGILTGELFF. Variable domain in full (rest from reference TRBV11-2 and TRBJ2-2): EAGVAQSPRYKIIEKRQSVAFWCNPISGHATLYWYQQILGQGPKLLIQFQNNGVVDDSQLPKDRFSAERLKGVDSTLKIQPAKLEDSAVYLCASSLGGILTGELFFGEGSRLTVL.